The 15 T cell receptor beta chains listed next were all sequenced from one sample in a study of blood T cell repertoires in COVID-19. Assay: immunoSEQ multiplex PCR; the TCRdb copy retains only in-frame clones and omits some. The sample lists some 180,000 clones; approximately 82% were seen once. Source material: peripheral blood. The receptors originated from a human donor in a cohort sampled during active COVID-19.

CDR3 sequence reads: CASSSVSSYNSPLHF. The CDR3 DNA is TGTGCCAGCAGCTCCGTGAGCTCCTATAATTCACCCCTCCACTTT. V usage is TRBV5-4 and J usage is TRBJ1-6, with unresolved D. CDR3 length: 15 residues. Germline CDR1 SGHNT, CDR2 YYREEE (reference sequence). V was trimmed by 3 bases and J by 0 bases, leaving 7 bases between them.

The V call is TRBV5-1, the J call TRBJ2-3; D is ambiguous. The ends were cut back, 0 bases at V and 6 bases at J, with 11 bases in the middle. The germline CDR1 and CDR2 sequences are SGHRS and YFSETQ. The CDR3 runs 14 residues. As DNA, the CDR3 is TGCGCCAGCAGCTTGGCCGCTAGTGGGGATACGCAGTATTTT. It codes for CASSLAASGDTQYF.

The chain employs TRBV5-4 and TRBJ2-3, with TRBD2 as a possible D gene (5 bases). CDR3 length equals 14 residues. CDR1 and CDR2 (germline): SGHNT, YYREEE (reference sequence). Trimming cost V 2 bases and J 6 bases, with 13 bases left between them. The CDR3 DNA sequence: TGTGCCAGCAGCTTAAGGACTGAACATGATACGCAGTATTTT. Translation: CASSLRTEHDTQYF.

CDR3 nucleotide sequence: TGTGCCAGCAGCCAAGCCCCAGGGATGGAGACCCAGTACTTC. Translating it yields CASSQAPGMETQYF. The chain links TRBV4-2 to TRBJ2-5, with a tentative D call TRBD1 (5 bases). Deletions cut 1 base from V and 5 bases from J, with 11 bases between. Germline V gives CDR1 LGHNA, CDR2 YNFKEQ. The CDR3 has 14 amino acids.

V and J are TRBV6-5 and TRBJ2-7, with TRBD2 matching 7 bases. This CDR3 comprises 13 residues. CDR1 and CDR2 from the germline V gene are MNHEY and SVGAGI. V was pared by 6 bases and J by 1 base, with 3 bases of the junction left unmatched. The CDR3 protein is CASRLAVSYEQYF. In DNA form, the CDR3 reads TGTGCCAGCAGGCTAGCGGTTTCCTACGAGCAGTACTTC.

Only one count was recorded for this clone. The chain combines TRBV19 with TRBJ1-5; D perhaps matches TRBD1 (6 bases). V gave up 8 bases and J gave up 2 bases, with 16 bases separating them. There are 15 residues in the CDR3. Germline lookup yields CDR1 LNHDA and CDR2 SQIVND (reference sequence). The CDR3 DNA reads as TGTGCCAGTCGGTGGGGGCAGGCCCGCAATCAGCCCCAGCATTTT. Its protein is CASRWGQARNQPQHF.

This clone was seen a few times. The chain recombines TRBV30 with TRBJ1-6; D gene ambiguous. Trimming removed 1 base from V and 9 bases from J, with 16 bases in between. The CDR3 runs 15 residues. Germline V gene lookup returns CDR1 GTSNPN and CDR2 SVGIG (reference sequence). CDR3: CAWSATGLAASPLHF. The CDR3, as DNA: TGTGCCTGGAGTGCAACTGGACTAGCAGCTTCACCCCTCCACTTT. Complete variable domain (other parts from reference TRBV30 and TRBJ1-6): SQTIHQWPATLVQPVGSPLSLECTVEGTSNPNLYWYRQAAGRGLQLLFYSVGIGQISSEVPQNLSASRPQDRQFILSSKKLLLSDSGFYLCAWSATGLAASPLHFGNGTRLTVT.

This clone was seen once. V and J are TRBV10-1 and TRBJ2-1; perhaps TRBD1 as D (5 bases). Germline values: CDR1 WNHNN, CDR2 SYGVQD (reference sequence). V was pared by 5 bases and J by 7 bases, with 9 bases between. CDR3 length: 12 residues. In DNA, the CDR3 is TGCGCCAGCAGTACAGGTCCAAATGAGCAGTTCTTC. Its protein product is CASSTGPNEQFF.

J is TRBJ1-6 and V is TRBV30; D not certain. V was pared by 1 base and J by 10 bases, with 11 bases between. Looked up from germline, CDR1 is GTSNPN and CDR2 is SVGIG (reference sequence). The CDR3 is made up of 13 amino acids. The chain's CDR3 is CAWSERSGSPLHF. CDR3 coding DNA: TGTGCCTGGAGTGAGAGGTCGGGGTCACCCCTCCACTTT.

On this clone: Other DNA sequences in the sample encode the same CDR3. The chain uses TRBV27 and TRBJ2-7, with D possibly TRBD2 on 6 matching bases. CDR1 and CDR2 from the germline V gene are MNHEY and SMNVEV (reference sequence). With 2 bases removed from V and 3 bases from J, the gap between germline ends came to 8 bases. The CDR3 is made up of 13 amino acids. CDR3 protein: CASSLGGSYEQYF. In DNA, the CDR3 is TGTGCCAGCAGTTTAGGAGGGAGCTACGAGCAGTACTTC.

The chain combines TRBV7-2 with TRBJ2-3; D gene unclear. CDR3 length: 14 amino acids. V was pared by 5 bases and J by 2 bases, with 11 bases between. CDR1 is SGHTA, CDR2 FQGNSA, per germline. CDR3 DNA: TGTGCCAGCAGCCCAGTTCGGGTCACAGATACGCAGTATTTT. Translated, it gives CASSPVRVTDTQYF.

V is TRBV7-9 and J is TRBJ1-1, with TRBD1 matching 8 bases. J was trimmed by 5 bases and V by 5 bases; bases with no gene match: 10. The CDR3 covers 15 residues. Germline values: CDR1 SEHNR, CDR2 FQNEAQ (reference sequence). CDR3 amino acids: CASSPSQGAGTEAFF. The CDR3 DNA is TGTGCCAGCAGCCCATCTCAGGGGGCGGGGACTGAAGCTTTCTTT.

The rearrangement uses TRBV3-1 (or the pseudogene TRBV3-2) and TRBJ2-3; 7 nucleotides align to TRBD2. V lost 3 bases to trimming and J lost 3 bases; unmatched junction nucleotides: 3. The CDR3 is made up of 14 amino acids. The germline gives CDR1 LGHDT, CDR2 YNNKEL (reference sequence). The CDR3 region is CASSHNSGTDTQYF. DNA of the CDR3: TGTGCCAGCAGCCATAATAGCGGGACAGATACGCAGTATTTT.

The chain couples TRBV2 to TRBJ1-3, with D tentatively TRBD1 (5 bases). V was pared by 5 bases and J by 4 bases, with 12 bases between. Germline CDR1 is SNHLY and CDR2 is FYNNEI. The CDR3 runs 14 residues. In DNA form, the CDR3 reads TGTGCCAGCAGTCGGCAGGGTCCCGGAAACACCATATATTTT. Protein product: CASSRQGPGNTIYF.

V usage is TRBV6-1 and J usage is TRBJ1-2, with no clear D. Trimming took 1 base from V and 0 from J, leaving 6 bases between them. The CDR3 has 14 residues. Germline V lookup: CDR1 MNHNS, CDR2 SASEGT. The CDR3 spells CASSEDHSNYGYTF. CDR3 coding DNA: TGTGCCAGCAGTGAAGATCATTCTAACTATGGCTACACCTTC.